This T cell receptor (beta chain) was identified in a study of beta chain features in type 1 diabetes. Study-level findings and limits: Insertion counts at VDJ junctions were lower in type 1 diabetes patients, who also showed more deletions there. Patients' naive, central memory and regulatory TCRB repertoires appeared more alike than those of healthy donors. Whether HLA type affects TCRB rearrangement stayed undetermined in the present work. Significant though moderate, a shortening of TCRB CDR3s appeared in all four CD4+ subsets of Type 1 diabetes patients.

Over 95% purity was reached by all sorted populations. The sequenced template was cDNA made from the entire isolated RNA. Sequencing was performed with immunoSEQ multiplex PCR; in TCRdb, only in-frame clones are kept and a portion is missing. Of 500,000 to 800,000 clones listed, 9.5% to 15% are singletons. Remarks on this clone: The antigen is undetermined.

The CDR3 is made up of 18 amino acids. Germline V gene lookup returns CDR1 SEHNR and CDR2 FQNEAQ (reference sequence). This rearrangement joins TRBV7-9 to TRBJ2-5; D is possibly TRBD2 (5 bases). TRBJ2-7 explains the end of the DNA better; the J call may be wrong. The sample comprised naive CD4+ T cells from blood. The receptor was derived from a man aged 25-45 years with type 1 diabetes. The DNA of the CDR3 is TGTGCCAGCAGCTTAGTATGGGGAGTGGTGGACGGCTCCTACGAGCAGTACTTC. Translation: CASSLVWGVVDGSYEQYF.